These T cell receptor beta chains were read from a single sample in a study of blood T cell repertoires in COVID-19. The protocol was immunoSEQ multiplex PCR, while the TCRdb copy is restricted to in-frame clones and leaves out a portion. The sample lists some 270,000 clones, about 85% seen once, with 0.7% to 1% in the top ten. Sequencing was done on a sample of peripheral blood. The receptors shown here come from a human donor with COVID-19, enrolled during active disease. The donor label of this sample is uncertain. Both conserved end residues are part of each CDR3. A D gene is named only where the DNA matches it firmly. For some rows the clone size is stated as once, few or many, or as a class when expanded; others skip it.

cdr3_nt cdr3_aa v_call clone_size d_call j_call
TGTGCCAGCAGTTACAGGGGGAAGCCCCAGCATTTT CASSYRGKPQHF TRBV6-2/TRBV6-3 NA NA TRBJ1-5
TGCGCCAGCAGCCTTCGGACAGGTGCGGCTTTGGCTAACTATGGCTACACCTTC CASSLRTGAALANYGYTF TRBV4-1 NA TRBD1 TRBJ1-2
TGCAGCGTTGAAGGGGCAGCCCGCTATGGCTACACCTTC CSVEGAARYGYTF TRBV29-1 NA NA TRBJ1-2
TGTGCCAGCAGCACAATACTAGCGGGGAACAATGAGCAGTTCTTC CASSTILAGNNEQFF TRBV7-8 NA TRBD2 TRBJ2-1
TGTGCCAGTAGGACAGGGGGCGACTCTGGAAACACCATATATTTT CASRTGGDSGNTIYF TRBV19 once TRBD1 TRBJ1-3
TGTGCCAGCAGCGGGGAGGGCGATCAGCCCCAGCATTTT CASSGEGDQPQHF TRBV9 NA NA TRBJ1-5
TGTGCCAGCAGTTCCCCCCAGGGGGATAATTCACCCCTCCACTTT CASSSPQGDNSPLHF TRBV28 NA TRBD1 TRBJ1-6
TGTGCCAGCAGTCGAGGAACGGGCGAGCAGTACTTC CASSRGTGEQYF TRBV28 NA NA TRBJ2-7
TGTGCCAGCTCACCGAGACAGGGCAACACTGAAGCTTTCTTT CASSPRQGNTEAFF TRBV18 NA TRBD1 TRBJ1-1
TGTGCCAGCAGCGTTACAGGGATAAGAAATGGCTACACCTTC CASSVTGIRNGYTF TRBV7-2 NA NA TRBJ1-2
TGCAGCGTTGAACCATTCGCAACGGGGGACGCCGGGGAGCTGTTTTTT CSVEPFATGDAGELFF TRBV29-1 NA NA TRBJ2-2
TGTGCCAGCAGCGCCCAGGATAGCAATCAGCCCCAGCATTTT CASSAQDSNQPQHF TRBV9 once NA TRBJ1-5
TGTGCCAGCAGGCAGGCAGGGGGCGGCCATGGCTACACCTTC CASRQAGGGHGYTF TRBV6-5 NA TRBD1 TRBJ1-2
TGTGCCAGCAGCGTAGTGACTTCTTCCGATACGCAGTATTTT CASSVVTSSDTQYF TRBV9 NA NA TRBJ2-3
TGTGCCAGCAGCCTAAGGCGGGACAGACCAAACTATGGCTACACCTTC CASSLRRDRPNYGYTF TRBV5-6 NA TRBD1 TRBJ1-2
TGTGCCAGCAGCCGAAACTACTACGAGCAGTACTTC CASSRNYYEQYF TRBV3-1/TRBV3-2 NA NA TRBJ2-7
TGTGCCAGCAGTTTGCGAGAGACAGGACCTAATGAAAAACTGTTTTTT CASSLRETGPNEKLFF TRBV6-5 NA NA TRBJ1-4
TGTGCCAGCAGCGCCCGGGACTATACTTCCTACGAGCAGTACTTC CASSARDYTSYEQYF TRBV9 NA TRBD2 TRBJ2-7
TGTGCCAGTAGCACCCACGGGGGTTACGAGCAGTACTTC CASSTHGGYEQYF TRBV19 NA NA TRBJ2-7
TGTGCCAGCTCACGCTACACAGGGGGCGAGGGTGATGGCTACACCTTC CASSRYTGGEGDGYTF TRBV18 NA TRBD1 TRBJ1-2
TGTGCCAGACTCCACGCGGGAGGGTGCCACAATGAGCAGTTCTTC CARLHAGGCHNEQFF TRBV27 NA TRBD2 TRBJ2-1
TGTGCCAGCAGCTTAGGTTCAGGAAACTATGGCTACACCTTC CASSLGSGNYGYTF TRBV7-2 few NA TRBJ1-2
TGTGCCAGCAGCTTGGGACAGGGCTACACTGAAGCTTTCTTT CASSLGQGYTEAFF TRBV5-6 once TRBD1 TRBJ1-1
TGTGCCAGCAGCTTAGATTGGCAGGGGAGCAATCAGCCCCAGCATTTT CASSLDWQGSNQPQHF TRBV11-2 NA NA TRBJ1-5
TGTGCCAGTAGTATCCCCGATCAGCCCCAGCATTTT CASSIPDQPQHF TRBV19 NA NA TRBJ1-5
TGTGCCAGCACCATGGACACCGGCGACTATGGCTACACCTTC CASTMDTGDYGYTF TRBV6-5 once NA TRBJ1-2
TGTGCCAGCAGCCTCACAGATACGCAGTATTTT CASSLTDTQYF TRBV12-3/TRBV12-4 NA NA TRBJ2-3
TGTGCCAGCAGCCCCCCACAGGGTTGGGATCACACTGAAGCTTTCTTT CASSPPQGWDHTEAFF TRBV13 NA NA TRBJ1-1
TGTGCCAGCAGGGCAGTGGGGGCTTACGGAAACACCATATATTTT CASRAVGAYGNTIYF TRBV11-2 NA NA TRBJ1-3
TGTGCCAGCAGCCCGGCGGGGGAGACCCAGTACTTC CASSPAGETQYF TRBV11-3 once NA TRBJ2-5
TGTGCCAGCAGGGACAGTAACGCCGGGGAGCTGTTTTTT CASRDSNAGELFF TRBV2 NA NA TRBJ2-2
TGTGCCAGCATAAAAGGGGTCTATGGCTACACCTTC CASIKGVYGYTF TRBV12-3/TRBV12-4 once NA TRBJ1-2
TGCGCCAGCAGTGGGGCAGGTTCCAACTATGGCTACACCTTC CASSGAGSNYGYTF TRBV10-2 NA NA TRBJ1-2
TGTGCTAGTGGTTTGGTAATCACAGGGGTTCTCTACAATGAGCAGTTCTTC CASGLVITGVLYNEQFF TRBV12-5 NA TRBD1 TRBJ2-1
TGTGCCAGCAGTCCAAACAGGGAGTTTTTGCAAGATTTAAATCAGCCCCAGCATTTT CASSPNREFLQDLNQPQHF TRBV27 NA NA TRBJ1-5
TGCGCCAGCAGCTTGACGGGCTCTGGAAACACCATATATTTT CASSLTGSGNTIYF TRBV5-1 NA NA TRBJ1-3
TGTGCCAGCAGCTTTCAGACAGGGGCGAACACTGAAGCTTTCTTT CASSFQTGANTEAFF TRBV9 NA TRBD1 TRBJ1-1